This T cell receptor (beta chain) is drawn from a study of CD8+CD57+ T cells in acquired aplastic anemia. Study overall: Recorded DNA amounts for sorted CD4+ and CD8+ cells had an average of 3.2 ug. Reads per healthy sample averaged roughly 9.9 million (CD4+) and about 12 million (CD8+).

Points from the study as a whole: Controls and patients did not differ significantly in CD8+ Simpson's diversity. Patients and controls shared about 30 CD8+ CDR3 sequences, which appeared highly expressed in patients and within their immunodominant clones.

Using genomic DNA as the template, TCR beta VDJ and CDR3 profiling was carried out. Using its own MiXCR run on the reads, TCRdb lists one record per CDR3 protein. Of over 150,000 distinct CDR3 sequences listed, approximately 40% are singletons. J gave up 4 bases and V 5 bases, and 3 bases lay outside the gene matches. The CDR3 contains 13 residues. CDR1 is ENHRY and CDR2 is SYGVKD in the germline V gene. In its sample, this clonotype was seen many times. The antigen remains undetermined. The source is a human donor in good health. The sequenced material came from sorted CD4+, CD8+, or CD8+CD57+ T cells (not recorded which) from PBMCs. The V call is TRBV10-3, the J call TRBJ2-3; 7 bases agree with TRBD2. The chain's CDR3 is CAISPLAPDTQYF. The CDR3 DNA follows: TGTGCCATCAGTCCACTAGCGCCAGATACGCAGTATTTT.